The 23 T cell receptor beta chains below all came from one sample that was sequenced in a study of CD8 T cells in ankylosing spondylitis. MiXCR, run by TCRdb on the 5' RACE reads, gives a single entry per CDR3 protein. The table has under 300,000 distinct CDR3 sequences, about 10% seen once. The sequencing input was blood, either unsorted or a sorted T cell fraction (not recorded which). Receptors were obtained from a male donor with ankylosing spondylitis or in good health (not recorded which).

This clonotype was seen ten or more times. The rearrangement uses TRBV5-1 and TRBJ2-7; no definite D call. V was shortened by 9 bases and J by 5 bases, with 15 bases between the two germline ends. Germline V gives CDR1 SGHRS, CDR2 YFSETQ. The CDR3 runs to 12 residues. The CDR3 DNA reads as TGCGCCAACACCCGGACCGGGCACGAGCAGTACTTC. It encodes CANTRTGHEQYF.

The sample holds many counts of this clonotype. V and J are TRBV30 and TRBJ2-2; 7 positions match TRBD2. Trimming took 4 bases from V and 6 from J; bases not matched to a gene: 14. The CDR3 is 16 amino acids. From germline, CDR1 is GTSNPN and CDR2 SVGIG (reference sequence). CDR3 sequence reads: CAWITPDRLASGELFF. DNA of the CDR3: TGTGCCTGGATCACCCCCGACCGACTAGCTTCCGGGGAGCTGTTTTTT.

This clonotype was counted at least ten times. The V call is TRBV15, the J call TRBJ2-3; D ambiguous. The germline V gene encodes CDR1 LNHNV and CDR2 YYDKDF (reference sequence). This CDR3 contains 15 residues. Between the trimmed V and J ends, which lost 8 bases and 2 bases, there was a span of 17 bases. This CDR3 is CATSAPLNPTDTQYF. The CDR3, as DNA: TGTGCCACCTCAGCCCCACTTAACCCCACAGATACGCAGTATTTT. The complete variable domain, with remaining parts taken from reference TRBV15 and TRBJ2-3, reads DAMVIQNPRYQVTQFGKPVTLSCSQTLNHNVMYWYQQKSSQAPKLLFHYYDKDFNNEADTPDNFQSRRPNTSFCFLDIRSPGLGDTAMYLCATSAPLNPTDTQYFGPGTRLTVL.

This clonotype came up a few times. CDR3 bases: TGTGCCAGCAGTCCAACGGGACTCCCCGACGAGCAGTACTTC. It encodes CASSPTGLPDEQYF. The chain has TRBV25-1 and TRBJ2-7, with D perhaps matching TRBD2 (6 bases). CDR3 length equals 14 residues. The V gene's germline CDR1 is MGHDK and CDR2 SYGVNS. V lost 5 bases to trimming and J lost 5 bases, with 16 bases between them.

This clonotype was seen repeatedly, ten times or more. J is TRBJ1-2 and V is TRBV29-1, with D unclear. Germline CDR1 and CDR2: SQVTM and ANQGSEA. CDR3 length: 13 amino acids. Trimming took off 3 bases at V and 7 bases at J, with 15 bases between the two ends. For the CDR3, the DNA is TGCAGCGTTGACGTCGGGGAGGCAAGTGGCTACACCTTC. Protein product: CSVDVGEASGYTF.

The chain recombines TRBV20-1 with TRBJ1-1; D is undetermined. This CDR3 has 14 amino acids. From germline, CDR1 is DFQATT and CDR2 SNEGSKA (reference sequence). The V and J ends lost 0 bases and 1 base respectively, with 9 bases between them. The CDR3 DNA reads as TGCAGTGCTAGAGACGTGACGGGGAACACTGAAGCTTTCTTT. Its protein product is CSARDVTGNTEAFF.

This clonotype appeared many times. This chain links TRBV2 with TRBJ1-3; D unresolved. Germline values: CDR1 SNHLY, CDR2 FYNNEI. Trimming took 6 bases from V and 4 from J, leaving 10 bases between them. The CDR3 extends over 13 amino acids. The CDR3 nucleotides are TGTGCCAGCAGAGGCCCTCCGGGAAACACCATATATTTT. Translating it yields CASRGPPGNTIYF.

The table lists this clonotype with many counts. This sequence joins TRBV7-8 and TRBJ2-5, with D uncertain. The CDR3 runs to 15 residues. CDR1 SGHVS and CDR2 FQNEAQ come from the germline V gene. V lost 5 bases and J lost 0, with 13 bases in between. The CDR3 reads CASSPISRYQETQYF. CDR3 DNA sequence: TGTGCCAGCAGCCCCATTTCGCGGTACCAAGAGACCCAGTACTTC.

This clonotype has ten or more counts. This chain uses TRBV30 with TRBJ1-2; D is perhaps TRBD1 (5 bases). The CDR3 runs to 13 residues. V dropped 6 bases and J dropped 0 bases, with 11 bases sitting between them. Germline CDR1 is GTSNPN and CDR2 is SVGIG (reference sequence). The CDR3 region is CACTGPPNYGYTF. DNA for the CDR3: TGTGCCTGTACGGGGCCCCCTAACTATGGCTACACCTTC.

This clonotype was seen ten or more times. The J gene is TRBJ2-5, the V gene TRBV3-1; D is possibly TRBD2 (5 bases). The V gene's germline CDR1 is LGHDT and CDR2 YNNKEL (reference sequence). The ends were cut back, 4 bases at V and 3 bases at J, with 21 bases in the middle. The CDR3 consists of 17 residues. In DNA, the CDR3 is TGTGCCAGCAGCCCCCCCCTTAATGACCCGGGAAAAGAGACCCAGTACTTC. It translates to CASSPPLNDPGKETQYF.

This clonotype was observed many times. The genes are TRBV5-5 and TRBJ2-7; 10 bases are a match to TRBD2. This CDR3 comprises 15 residues. Germline CDR1 reads SGHKS; CDR2 reads YYEKEE (reference sequence). The junction had 5 bases not matched to a gene; V was cut back by 0 bases and J by 5 bases. The CDR3 nucleotides are TGTGCCAGCAGCTTGGGGGCTAGCGGGAGAGACGAGCAGTACTTC. As protein: CASSLGASGRDEQYF.

This clonotype was found many times. This chain joins TRBV7-9 and TRBJ2-1; TRBD1 agrees at 11 bases. Germline V gene lookup returns CDR1 SEHNR and CDR2 FQNEAQ (reference sequence). The J segment lost 9 bases and the V segment lost 4 bases, leaving 8 bases of the junction unmatched. The CDR3 contains 15 residues. The CDR3 DNA reads TGTGCCAGCAGCTACGGACAGGGGGCTATTGGTGAGCAGTTCTTC. Its protein is CASSYGQGAIGEQFF.

Only a few counts were recorded for this clonotype. This chain links TRBV5-1 with TRBJ1-6; no clear D. V lost 3 bases and J 6 bases, leaving 13 bases between the germline ends. The CDR3 runs to 15 residues. Germline V CDR1 and CDR2: SGHRS, YFSETQ. In DNA, the CDR3 is TGCGCCAGCAGCTCGGACGGCTCATCTAATTCACCCCTCCACTTT. Protein product: CASSSDGSSNSPLHF.

This clonotype was picked up many times. V usage is TRBV30 and J usage is TRBJ2-7, with TRBD1 matching 9 bases. The CDR3 runs to 15 residues. Germline V gene sequence: CDR1 GTSNPN, CDR2 SVGIG (reference sequence). J was trimmed by 4 bases and V by 1 base; bases with no gene match: 8. The CDR3 bases are TGTGCCTGGAGTGGAATCGGACAGGGGAATTACGAGCAGTACTTC. Translated, it gives CAWSGIGQGNYEQYF.

By its share, this clonotype is medium-sized. This chain joins TRBV29-1 and TRBJ2-1, with unresolved D. This CDR3 region has 13 residues. Germline CDR1 reads SQVTM; CDR2 reads ANQGSEA. Trimming removed 4 bases from V and 3 bases from J, with 10 bases in between. The CDR3 bases are TGCAGCGTTGCCATCAGGATCTACAATGAGCAGTTCTTC. Protein product: CSVAIRIYNEQFF.

Many counts were recorded for this clonotype. The gene calls are TRBV20-1 and TRBJ2-3; the match to TRBD2 covers 8 bases. The J segment lost 0 bases and the V segment lost 3 bases, leaving 5 bases of the junction unmatched. This CDR3 comprises 15 residues. CDR1 and CDR2 from the germline V gene are DFQATT and SNEGSKA (reference sequence). Here the CDR3 DNA reads TGCAGTGCTAGTGAGACTAGCGTTAGCACAGATACGCAGTATTTT. It encodes CSASETSVSTDTQYF.

This clonotype has more than one count but fewer than ten. The rearrangement links TRBV4-1 to TRBJ1-6, with 10 bases aligning to TRBD1. Germline V gene sequence: CDR1 MGHRA, CDR2 YSYEKL. CDR3 length: 14 amino acids. The V and J ends lost 2 bases and 11 bases, in that order; junction bases with no gene match: 3. DNA of the CDR3: TGCGCCAGCAGCCAAACCGGGACAGGGGCACCCCTCCACTTT. It codes for CASSQTGTGAPLHF.

This clonotype was seen a handful of times. The chain carries TRBV27 and TRBJ1-2, with D hard to call. Trimming left V 2 bases short and J 9 bases short, with 13 bases between. There are 13 residues in the CDR3. In germline, CDR1 is MNHEY, CDR2 SMNVEV (reference sequence). The CDR3 protein is CASSLGGRESYTF. DNA of the CDR3: TGTGCCAGCAGTTTAGGAGGCCGTGAGAGCTACACCTTC.

This clonotype was seen ten or more times. This chain uses TRBV20-1 with TRBJ1-3; no reliable D call. V lost 0 bases, J lost 0 bases, and 9 bases lay in between. The CDR3 contains 15 residues. The V gene's germline CDR1 is DFQATT and CDR2 SNEGSKA (reference sequence). CDR3 residues: CSARDSPFSGNTIYF. In DNA, the CDR3 is TGCAGTGCTAGAGATTCACCGTTCTCTGGAAACACCATATATTTT.

This clonotype was seen repeatedly, ten times or more. The genes are TRBV6-1 and TRBJ2-5; TRBD1 matches at 9 bases. The CDR3 is 16 amino acids. The V gene end was trimmed by 1 base and the J gene end by 7 bases; junction bases not matched to a gene: 10. Germline V CDR1 and CDR2: MNHNS, SASEGT. The DNA of the CDR3 is TGTGCCAGCAGTGAAGAATTTGGGACAGGGTCTAGGACCCAGTACTTC. Amino acid sequence: CASSEEFGTGSRTQYF.

There are a few counts of this clonotype. The rearrangement uses TRBV18 and TRBJ2-3; D is perhaps TRBD1 or TRBD2 (5 bases each). The V and J ends lost 3 bases and 5 bases respectively, with 12 bases between them. In germline, CDR1 is KGHSH, CDR2 LQKENI. The CDR3 has 14 amino acids. CDR3 sequence reads: CASSPKSGGDTQYF. The CDR3 DNA sequence: TGTGCCAGCTCACCTAAGTCTGGGGGAGATACGCAGTATTTT.

A few counts support this clonotype. A much larger clone lies one base from this, so it may be a read error. V is TRBV5-1 and J is TRBJ1-4; D might be TRBD1 (6 bases). Trimming pared 0 bases from V and 7 bases from J, leaving 16 bases between. Per the germline V gene, CDR1 is SGHRS and CDR2 is YFSETQ. CDR3 length: 16 residues. The CDR3 sequence: CASSLEPGDMVEKLFF. The CDR3 nucleotides read TGCGCCAGCAGCTTGGAGCCGGGGGACATGGTTGAAAAACTGTTTTTT.

The V gene is TRBV6-5, the J gene TRBJ1-3; the match to TRBD1 covers 7 bases. The V gene end was trimmed by 0 bases and the J gene end by 4 bases; junction bases not matched to a gene: 6. The CDR3 has 16 residues. CDR1 is MNHEY and CDR2 is SVGAGI in the germline V gene. CDR3 amino acids: CASSYSTGVPGNTIYF. The CDR3 DNA reads TGTGCCAGCAGTTACTCCACAGGGGTTCCGGGAAACACCATATATTTT.